The sequence of this T cell receptor beta chain was determined in a study of blood T cell repertoires in COVID-19. Study overall: The analysed material was cDNA or gDNA that came from T cells, B-cell-depleted T cells, or PBMCs.

In germline, CDR1 is LGHNA, CDR2 YSLEER. J gave up 4 bases and V 0 bases, and 8 bases lay outside the gene matches. This CDR3 spans 17 amino acids. Sequencing was performed with immunoSEQ multiplex PCR; in TCRdb, only in-frame clones are kept and a portion is missing. Here the sample spans about 110,000 clones, approximately 62% being singletons. This clonotype was sampled from a man older than 75 with acute or convalescent COVID-19. V gene TRBV4-3 combines with J gene TRBJ2-3; 9 nucleotides match TRBD2. The specimen was peripheral blood. As DNA, the CDR3 is TGCGCCAGCAGCCAAGATCTCCTAGCGGGACTGGCAGATACGCAGTATTTT. Its protein is CASSQDLLAGLADTQYF.